Listed below are T cell receptor beta chains from one sample, sequenced in a study of cytomegalovirus exposure and HLA in healthy donors. Produced via immunoSEQ multiplex PCR; TCRdb's table is partial and in-frame only. The data show more than 90,000 clones, 65% to 80% seen once. Sequencing input: PBMCs. These receptors were collected from a man between 50 and 59 years old in good health and CMV-seronegative. The CDR3 runs from the conserved cysteine through the conserved F or W. A D gene is named only where the DNA matches it firmly. Clone size is given for some rows only: seen once, a few or many times, or a class if the clone is expanded.

clone size	V gene	J gene	D gene	CDR3 protein	CDR3 DNA
-	TRBV7-2	TRBJ1-3	TRBD1	CASSRYTGGAGNTIYF	TGTGCCAGCAGCCGGTATACAGGGGGCGCTGGAAACACCATATATTTT
-	TRBV4-2	TRBJ2-2	-	CASSPVRGAGTGELFF	TGTGCCAGCAGCCCTGTACGGGGGGCGGGCACCGGGGAGCTGTTTTTT
-	TRBV7-9	TRBJ1-3	-	CASSSTGNTIYF	TGTGCCAGCAGCTCAACTGGAAACACCATATATTTT
-	TRBV18	TRBJ2-1	-	CASSPPWGLNEQFF	TGTGCCAGCTCACCACCGTGGGGGCTAAATGAGCAGTTCTTC
few	TRBV27	TRBJ2-1	-	CATRGPLFYNEQFF	TGTGCCACCCGAGGGCCCCTGTTCTACAATGAGCAGTTCTTC
-	TRBV2	TRBJ1-1	-	CASSDGGVTEAFF	TGTGCCAGCAGTGACGGGGGAGTCACTGAAGCTTTCTTT
-	TRBV27	TRBJ1-1	-	CASRPQGLDTEAFF	TGTGCCAGCAGACCCCAGGGGCTGGACACTGAAGCTTTCTTT
-	TRBV19	TRBJ2-1	TRBD2	CASSILAGVVNEQFF	TGTGCCAGTAGTATACTAGCGGGAGTAGTCAATGAGCAGTTCTTC
few	TRBV19	TRBJ2-6	-	CASISAGANVLTF	TGTGCCAGTATCAGCGCAGGGGCCAACGTCCTGACTTTC
-	TRBV6-1	TRBJ1-1	TRBD1	CASSDRDRGETFF	TGTGCCAGCAGTGACCGGGACAGAGGAGAGACTTTCTTT
once	TRBV28	TRBJ1-5	-	CASRQQGGDQPQHF	TGTGCCAGCAGGCAACAGGGAGGGGATCAGCCCCAGCATTTT
-	TRBV19	TRBJ1-2	TRBD1	CASSSRTGKTAGYGYTF	TGTGCCAGTAGTTCACGGACAGGGAAGACAGCGGGCTATGGCTACACCTTC
once	TRBV9	TRBJ2-5	TRBD2	CASSVESGGGMETQYF	TGTGCCAGCAGCGTAGAAAGCGGGGGAGGCATGGAGACCCAGTACTTC
-	TRBV11-3	TRBJ2-1	-	CASSFQRNEQFF	TGTGCCAGCAGCTTTCAGAGGAATGAGCAGTTCTTC
-	TRBV29-1	TRBJ2-7	-	CSVIVPGQSPYEQYF	TGCAGCGTCATTGTGCCAGGTCAGTCTCCCTACGAGCAGTACTTC
-	TRBV7-9	TRBJ2-2	-	CASTTLTRRHTGELFF	TGTGCCAGCACTACGTTGACAAGGCGTCACACCGGGGAGCTGTTTTTT
-	TRBV13	TRBJ2-3	-	CASRTSGTDTQYF	TGTGCCAGCAGGACATCAGGGACAGATACGCAGTATTTT
few	TRBV7-6	TRBJ2-1	TRBD2	CASSLGAGGYNEQFF	TGTGCCAGCAGCTTAGGAGCGGGAGGCTACAATGAGCAGTTCTTC
few	TRBV15	TRBJ1-1	TRBD1	CATSRDLSQGAEAFF	TGTGCCACCAGCAGAGATCTGAGCCAGGGGGCTGAAGCTTTCTTT
-	TRBV28	TRBJ1-3	-	CASSEGLTIGNTIYF	TGTGCCAGCAGTGAGGGTTTGACGATTGGAAACACCATATATTTT
-	TRBV30	TRBJ2-1	TRBD2	CAWRVGGEVGQFF	TGTGCCTGGAGAGTGGGGGGGGAGGTTGGGCAGTTCTTC
few	TRBV14	TRBJ2-7	-	CASSQSSQGIYEQYF	TGTGCCAGCAGCCAAAGCAGCCAGGGAATCTACGAGCAGTACTTC
-	TRBV28	TRBJ2-7	TRBD2	CASSLGLAQYEQYF	TGTGCCAGCAGTCTCGGACTAGCACAATACGAGCAGTACTTC
-	TRBV5-1	TRBJ2-5	-	CASRRQQGMKEETQYF	TGCGCCAGCAGGCGCCAACAGGGTATGAAAGAAGAGACCCAGTACTTC
-	TRBV28	TRBJ1-2	-	CASSGEVPYGYTF	TGTGCCAGCTCCGGGGAGGTCCCCTATGGCTACACCTTC
-	TRBV4-2	TRBJ2-1	-	CASSQDRREKYNEQFF	TGTGCCAGCAGCCAAGATCGACGGGAGAAGTACAATGAGCAGTTCTTC
few	TRBV30	TRBJ2-3	-	CAWSLIGRQYF	TGTGCCTGGAGTTTGATCGGGAGGCAGTATTTT
-	TRBV10-3	TRBJ2-7	TRBD1	CAKGQESSYEQYF	TGTGCCAAAGGACAGGAGAGCTCCTACGAGCAGTACTTC
-	TRBV6-1	TRBJ2-7	TRBD2	CASGIAGGNYEQYF	TGTGCCAGCGGTATAGCGGGAGGGAACTACGAGCAGTACTTC
-	TRBV7-9	TRBJ2-1	TRBD1	CASSPGQGAINEQFF	TGTGCCAGCAGCCCGGGACAGGGGGCAATCAATGAGCAGTTCTTC
-	TRBV20-1	TRBJ2-3	-	CSATGADTQYF	TGCAGTGCTACGGGAGCAGATACGCAGTATTTT
-	TRBV6-5	TRBJ1-5	-	CASSPGALGNQPQHF	TGTGCCAGCAGTCCAGGGGCCCTGGGCAATCAGCCCCAGCATTTT
-	TRBV28	TRBJ1-5	-	CASSLSTGFGNQPQHF	TGTGCCAGCAGTTTGTCTACAGGGTTTGGCAATCAGCCCCAGCATTTT
-	TRBV6-5	TRBJ2-7	-	CASRPDRRTYEQYF	TGTGCCAGCCGACCTGACAGGAGAACCTACGAGCAGTACTTC
few	TRBV14	TRBJ1-4	-	CASSQVAGNEKLFF	TGTGCCAGCAGCCAAGTGGCGGGGAATGAAAAACTGTTTTTT
few	TRBV5-1	TRBJ1-1	TRBD1	CASSTPGTGDTEAFF	TGCGCCAGCAGCACACCCGGGACAGGGGACACTGAAGCTTTCTTT
-	TRBV2	TRBJ2-3	TRBD1	CASSRDRGTDTQYF	TGTGCCAGCAGCCGGGACAGGGGAACAGATACGCAGTATTTT
-	TRBV2	TRBJ2-7	TRBD2	CASSDLAGAGEQYF	TGTGCCAGCAGTGATCTAGCGGGGGCTGGGGAGCAGTACTTC